Each of the 10 T cell receptor beta chains below was sequenced from the same sample in a study of early T cells in non-severe SARS-CoV-2 infection. TCRdb reprocessed the 5' RACE reads with MiXCR, giving one entry per CDR3 protein. This sample has 70,000 or so distinct CDR3 sequences, with roughly 15% found just once. The sequenced sample was whole blood. The receptors here all came from an adult who was a healthcare worker with PCR-confirmed SARS-CoV-2 infection or an uninfected control (not recorded which).

The V and J genes are TRBV20-1 and TRBJ1-4; the match to TRBD1 covers 7 bases. V shed 0 bases, J shed 4 bases, and the junction held 5 bases outside the gene matches. Germline V gives CDR1 DFQATT, CDR2 SNEGSKA (reference sequence). The CDR3 sequence is 15 residues long. Here the CDR3 reads CSARDGTALNEKLFF. The CDR3 bases are TGCAGTGCTAGAGACGGGACAGCGCTTAATGAAAAACTGTTTTTT.

At least ten counts were recorded for this clonotype. The CDR3 sequence is CASSLAGAVDSPLHF. The CDR3 bases are TGTGCCAGCAGCTTAGCGGGCGCTGTAGATTCACCCCTCCACTTT. This sequence joins TRBV7-8 and TRBJ1-6; D unresolved. Germline V lookup: CDR1 SGHVS, CDR2 FQNEAQ. This CDR3 contains 15 residues. V lost 0 bases to trimming and J lost 8 bases, with 11 bases between them. Full variable domain (outside the CDR3, taken from reference TRBV7-8 and TRBJ1-6): GAGVSQSPRYKVAKRGQDVALRCDPISGHVSLFWYQQALGQGPEFLTYFQNEAQLDKSGLPSDRFFAERPEGSVSTLKIQRTQQEDSAVYLCASSLAGAVDSPLHFGNGTRLTVT.

This clonotype was observed a few times. V usage is TRBV28 and J usage is TRBJ2-3; D possibly corresponds to TRBD2 (5 bases). The V and J ends lost 7 bases and 2 bases respectively, with 16 bases between them. Germline V gives CDR1 MDHEN, CDR2 SYDVKM. The CDR3 covers 15 residues. The DNA of the CDR3 is TGTGCCAGCACCAATGGAGGAAGGGACACAGATACGCAGTATTTT. Protein product: CASTNGGRDTDTQYF. Supplemented by reference TRBV28 and TRBJ2-3, the full variable domain reads DVKVTQSSRYLVKRTGEKVFLECVQDMDHENMFWYRQDPGLGLRLIYFSYDVKMKEKGDIPEGYSVSREKKERFSLILESASTNQTSMYLCASTNGGRDTDTQYFGPGTRLTVL.

This clonotype has only one observation. V is TRBV20-1 and J is TRBJ2-1; the match to TRBD2 covers 11 bases. Germline CDR1 DFQATT, CDR2 SNEGSKA (reference sequence). The CDR3 runs to 13 residues. The chain's CDR3 is CSATSGEYNEQFF. CDR3 DNA sequence: TGCAGCGCGACTAGCGGGGAATACAATGAGCAGTTCTTC.

In this sample, this clonotype turned up a few times. The chain carries TRBV7-9 and TRBJ2-5; TRBD2 matches at 10 bases. This CDR3 contains 20 residues. V shed 4 bases and J 4 bases; nucleotides not matched to a gene: 21. The germline CDR1 and CDR2 sequences are SEHNR and FQNEAQ (reference sequence). This chain's CDR3 is CASSSPSSGGNIGSPETQYF. The CDR3, as DNA: TGTGCCAGCAGCTCCCCCTCTAGCGGGGGCAACATAGGCTCGCCAGAGACCCAGTACTTC.

This clonotype was recorded many times. This chain connects TRBV28 to TRBJ2-1; either TRBD1 or TRBD2 may supply D (5 bases each). V lost 7 bases and J 5 bases, leaving 33 bases between the germline ends. There are 20 residues in the CDR3. Germline V gene sequence: CDR1 MDHEN, CDR2 SYDVKM. CDR3: CASIADRDAPLGTINNEQFF. The CDR3 DNA reads as TGTGCCAGCATCGCCGACCGGGACGCCCCGTTGGGCACGATCAACAATGAGCAGTTCTTC.

Only a few counts were recorded for this clonotype. V is TRBV6-5 and J is TRBJ1-5; D unresolved. CDR1 and CDR2 (germline): MNHEY, SVGAGI. CDR3 length: 14 amino acids. Trimming shortened V by 0 bases and J by 11 bases, and 14 bases separated the two germline ends. In DNA form, the CDR3 reads TGTGCCAGCAGTTACTCGGCGGAGGGCCGGGCCCAGCATTTT. It codes for CASSYSAEGRAQHF.

This chain links TRBV28 with TRBJ1-1, with D hard to call. The CDR3 is made up of 11 amino acids. The ends were cut back, 3 bases at V and 5 bases at J, with 4 bases in the middle. Germline V lookup: CDR1 MDHEN, CDR2 SYDVKM. The chain's CDR3 is CASSFRTEAFF. As DNA, the CDR3 is TGTGCCAGCAGTTTCCGGACTGAAGCTTTCTTT. Together with reference TRBV28 and TRBJ1-1, the CDR3 gives the full variable domain: DVKVTQSSRYLVKRTGEKVFLECVQDMDHENMFWYRQDPGLGLRLIYFSYDVKMKEKGDIPEGYSVSREKKERFSLILESASTNQTSMYLCASSFRTEAFFGQGTRLTVV.

In this sample, this clonotype turned up a few times. This chain uses TRBV28 with TRBJ1-1; 9 positions agree with TRBD1. The germline V gene encodes CDR1 MDHEN and CDR2 SYDVKM. The V and J ends lost 8 bases and 5 bases, in that order; junction bases with no gene match: 6. The CDR3 sequence is 13 residues long. CDR3 DNA sequence: TGTGCCAGCGGGCCGGACAGGGGAACTGAAGCTTTCTTT. Translating it yields CASGPDRGTEAFF.

This clonotype showed up just a few times. This chain joins TRBV4-2 and TRBJ2-3; 8 nucleotides align to TRBD1. The CDR3 covers 18 residues. In germline, CDR1 is LGHNA, CDR2 YNFKEQ. The J segment lost 3 bases and the V segment lost 0 bases, leaving 11 bases of the junction unmatched. CDR3 nucleotide sequence: TGTGCCAGCAGCCAAGATGAGTGGCGACAGGGGTCGACAGATACGCAGTATTTT. Translated, it gives CASSQDEWRQGSTDTQYF.